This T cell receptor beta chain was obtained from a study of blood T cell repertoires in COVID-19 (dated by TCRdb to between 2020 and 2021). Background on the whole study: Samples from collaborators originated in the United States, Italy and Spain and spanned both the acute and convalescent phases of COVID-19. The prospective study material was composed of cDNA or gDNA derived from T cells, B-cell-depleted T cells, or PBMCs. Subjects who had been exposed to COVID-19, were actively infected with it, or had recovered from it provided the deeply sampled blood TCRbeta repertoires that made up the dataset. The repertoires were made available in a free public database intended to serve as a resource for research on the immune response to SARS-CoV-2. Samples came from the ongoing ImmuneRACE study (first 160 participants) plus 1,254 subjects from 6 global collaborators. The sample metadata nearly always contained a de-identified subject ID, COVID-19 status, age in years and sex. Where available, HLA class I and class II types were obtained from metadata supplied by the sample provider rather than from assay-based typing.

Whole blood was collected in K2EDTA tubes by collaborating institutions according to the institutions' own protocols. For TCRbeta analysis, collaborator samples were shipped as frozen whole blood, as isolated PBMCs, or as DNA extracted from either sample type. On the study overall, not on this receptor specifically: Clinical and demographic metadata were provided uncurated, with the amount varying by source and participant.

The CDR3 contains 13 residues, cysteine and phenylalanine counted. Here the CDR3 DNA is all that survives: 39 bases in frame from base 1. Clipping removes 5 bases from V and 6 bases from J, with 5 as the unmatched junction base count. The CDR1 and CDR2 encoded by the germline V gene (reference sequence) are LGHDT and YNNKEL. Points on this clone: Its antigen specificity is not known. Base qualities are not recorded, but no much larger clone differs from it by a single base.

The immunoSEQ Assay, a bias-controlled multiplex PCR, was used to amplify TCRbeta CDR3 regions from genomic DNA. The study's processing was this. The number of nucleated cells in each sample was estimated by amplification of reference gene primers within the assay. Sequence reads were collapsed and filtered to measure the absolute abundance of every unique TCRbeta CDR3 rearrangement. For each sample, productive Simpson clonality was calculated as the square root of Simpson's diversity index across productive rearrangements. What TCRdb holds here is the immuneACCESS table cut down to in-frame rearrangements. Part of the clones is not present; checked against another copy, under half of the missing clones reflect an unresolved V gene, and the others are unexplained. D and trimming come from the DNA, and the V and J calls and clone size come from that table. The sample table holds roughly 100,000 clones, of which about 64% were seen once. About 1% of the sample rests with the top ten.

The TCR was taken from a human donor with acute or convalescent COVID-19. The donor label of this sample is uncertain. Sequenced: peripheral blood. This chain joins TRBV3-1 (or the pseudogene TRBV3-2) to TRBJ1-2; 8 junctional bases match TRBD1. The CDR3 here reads CASSIRGLHGYTF. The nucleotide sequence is TGTGCCAGCAGCATCAGGGGGCTCCATGGCTACACCTTC.